This passage covers 18 T cell receptor beta chains from one sample sequenced in a study of cytomegalovirus exposure and HLA in healthy donors (dated by TCRdb to 2016 to 2017). Libraries came from the immunoSEQ multiplex PCR assay. A mixture of 60 forward primers for TCR Vbeta segments and 13 reverse primers for TCR Jbeta segments was used in the multiplex PCR. TCRdb's version of the immuneACCESS table is confined to in-frame rearrangements and falls short of the full clone set. An unresolved V gene accounts for under half of the shortfall where checked; the remainder is of unknown origin. This sample is represented by fewer than 200,000 clones; roughly 80% of them were singletons. The biggest ten clones account for around 3.5% of the sample. The sequencing input was PBMCs. Source of these receptors: a man aged 25-45 years in good health and CMV-seropositive.

The gene calls are TRBV2 and TRBJ2-1; D perhaps matches TRBD1 (6 bases). The V end was cut by 6 bases, the J end by 5 bases, with 14 bases between. CDR3 length: 14 amino acids. Germline CDR1 reads SNHLY; CDR2 reads FYNNEI. The CDR3 bases are TGTGCCAGCAGGGAACTGGACAGTCACAATGAGCAGTTCTTC. This translates into CASRELDSHNEQFF.

The V gene is TRBV27, the J gene TRBJ1-3, with TRBD1 identical over 9 bases. Trimming removed 8 bases from V and 2 bases from J; junction bases left unmatched: 1. The CDR3 is 13 amino acids. Germline loops: CDR1 MNHEY, CDR2 SMNVEV (reference sequence). The CDR3: CASRDRAGNTIYF. DNA for the CDR3: TGTGCCAGCCGGGACAGGGCTGGAAACACCATATATTTT.

This chain joins TRBV10-3 and TRBJ2-5, with 8 nucleotides matching TRBD1. Trimming removed 10 bases from V and 4 bases from J; junction bases left unmatched: 8. Germline V lookup: CDR1 ENHRY, CDR2 SYGVKD. The CDR3 covers 13 residues. The CDR3 region has the DNA TGTGCCACTGCTGGACAGGGTGGAGAGACCCAGTACTTC. It codes for CATAGQGGETQYF.

The chain has TRBV7-9 and TRBJ2-3; TRBD2 aligns across 9 bases. The germline gives CDR1 SEHNR, CDR2 FQNEAQ (reference sequence). The V and J ends lost 1 base and 0 bases, in that order; junction bases with no gene match: 2. The CDR3 covers 16 residues. CDR3 residues: CASSLVAGGSTDTQYF. The CDR3 DNA reads as TGTGCCAGCAGCTTAGTGGCGGGGGGGAGCACAGATACGCAGTATTTT. The whole variable domain, filled in from reference TRBV7-9 and TRBJ2-3, reads DTGVSQNPRHKITKRGQNVTFRCDPISEHNRLYWYRQTLGQGPEFLTYFQNEAQLEKSRLLSDRFSAERPKGSFSTLEIQRTEQGDSAMYLCASSLVAGGSTDTQYFGPGTRLTVL.

There are a few counts of this clone. The chain combines TRBV11-1 with TRBJ2-3; weak D call: TRBD2 (6 bases). Trimming pared 0 bases from V and 5 bases from J, leaving 15 bases between. Germline values: CDR1 SGHAT, CDR2 FQDESV (reference sequence). The CDR3 is 16 amino acids. In nucleotides, the CDR3 is TGTGCCAGCAGCTTAGCGATTGCCGGGCGGGGAGATACGCAGTATTTT. This sequence encodes CASSLAIAGRGDTQYF.

The count of this clone is one. V and J are TRBV4-1 and TRBJ1-2; D call uncertain. The CDR3 covers 15 residues. Per germline, CDR1 MGHRA and CDR2 YSYEKL. V lost 4 bases and J 4 bases, leaving 16 bases between the germline ends. The CDR3 loop is CASSPRLVEGYGYTF. The CDR3 DNA follows: TGCGCCAGCAGCCCCAGACTCGTGGAGGGCTATGGCTACACCTTC.

The chain is built from TRBV7-9 and TRBJ2-5; no clear D. The germline CDR1 and CDR2 sequences are SEHNR and FQNEAQ (reference sequence). The CDR3 is made up of 13 amino acids. V shed 3 bases and J shed 2 bases, with 7 bases lying between them. The CDR3 protein is CASSFQTQETQYF. DNA of the CDR3: TGTGCCAGCAGCTTCCAGACACAAGAGACCCAGTACTTC. Complete variable domain (other parts from reference TRBV7-9 and TRBJ2-5): DTGVSQNPRHKITKRGQNVTFRCDPISEHNRLYWYRQTLGQGPEFLTYFQNEAQLEKSRLLSDRFSAERPKGSFSTLEIQRTEQGDSAMYLCASSFQTQETQYFGPGTRLLVL.

This chain uses TRBV25-1 with TRBJ1-1, with D possibly matching TRBD1 (5 bases). Germline values: CDR1 MGHDK, CDR2 SYGVNS. V was clipped by 3 bases and J by 3 bases, with 14 bases between them. The CDR3 spans 15 residues. The CDR3 DNA sequence: TGTGCCAGCAGTGATGGAGGGGAAGGTGACACTGAAGCTTTCTTT. Protein sequence: CASSDGGEGDTEAFF.

The genes are TRBV27 and TRBJ2-7; a possible D gene is TRBD2 (6 bases). The germline V gene encodes CDR1 MNHEY and CDR2 SMNVEV (reference sequence). With 4 bases removed from V and 7 bases from J, the gap between germline ends came to 14 bases. The CDR3 runs to 13 residues. This chain's CDR3 is CASSWMLGREQYF. The CDR3 region has the DNA TGTGCCAGCAGTTGGATGCTAGGGAGGGAGCAGTACTTC.

This clone was counted a few times. The chain combines TRBV28 with TRBJ1-5; possible D gene TRBD1, 6 bases. The length of the CDR3 is 12 residues. The germline V gene has CDR1 MDHEN and CDR2 SYDVKM. The V and J ends lost 7 bases and 5 bases respectively, with 9 bases between them. The CDR3 nucleotides read TGTGCCAGCACCCGACAGGATCAGCCCCAGCATTTT. This translates into CASTRQDQPQHF.

This chain connects TRBV6-1 to TRBJ2-3, with no clear D. The CDR3 extends over 15 amino acids. The V and J ends lost 3 bases and 1 base respectively, with 11 bases between them. Germline CDR1 reads MNHNS; CDR2 reads SASEGT. The CDR3 is CASSDLSRGTDTQYF. In DNA, the CDR3 is TGTGCCAGCAGTGACCTCAGTCGGGGCACAGATACGCAGTATTTT.

The chain links TRBV4-2 to TRBJ2-7, with 7 bases identical to TRBD1. The CDR3 has 16 residues. Losses at the gene ends were 0 bases for V and 6 bases for J; bases not matched to a gene: 11. Germline CDR1 is LGHNA and CDR2 is YNFKEQ. The CDR3 reads CASSQDWRQGIGEQYF. The CDR3 nucleotides read TGTGCCAGCAGCCAAGATTGGAGACAGGGCATCGGCGAGCAGTACTTC.

The chain joins TRBV6-5 to TRBJ1-1; 8 nucleotides agree with TRBD1. The V and J ends lost 0 bases and 5 bases, in that order; junction bases with no gene match: 5. CDR3 length: 15 amino acids. Per germline, CDR1 MNHEY and CDR2 SVGAGI. The CDR3 is CASSYSQGAWTEAFF. CDR3 sequence (DNA): TGTGCCAGCAGTTACTCTCAGGGGGCATGGACTGAAGCTTTCTTT.

As DNA, the CDR3 is TGTGCCAGCAGCATATTGAGTGGGAGCTATGGCTACACCTTC. The encoded protein is CASSILSGSYGYTF. The chain recombines TRBV7-9 with TRBJ1-2; the D is unclear. CDR1 and CDR2 from the germline V gene are SEHNR and FQNEAQ (reference sequence). The V end lost 5 bases, the J end lost 4 bases, and 14 bases lay between the germline ends. CDR3 length: 14 residues.

The chain has TRBV5-6 and TRBJ2-1; D is possibly TRBD1 (6 bases). Germline V gene data show CDR1 as SGHDT and CDR2 as YYEEEE. The CDR3 has 15 residues. V shed 1 base and J shed 7 bases, with 15 bases lying between them. The DNA of the CDR3 is TGTGCCAGCAGCTTGAGGGGGTTATGGCGAAATGAGCAGTTCTTC. It translates to CASSLRGLWRNEQFF.

This sequence joins TRBV7-3 and TRBJ1-2, with D tentatively TRBD1 (6 bases). V shed 6 bases and J shed 6 bases, with 17 bases lying between them. CDR3 length: 14 amino acids. The germline CDR1 and CDR2 sequences are SGHTA and FQGTGA. This CDR3 reads CASRLEQGRNGYTF. The CDR3 bases are TGTGCCAGCAGGCTTGAACAGGGCCGGAATGGCTACACCTTC.

The V call is TRBV6-5, the J call TRBJ2-3; D may be TRBD2 (6 bases). The V and J ends lost 4 bases and 2 bases respectively, with 16 bases between them. The CDR3 is 16 residues long. Germline values: CDR1 MNHEY, CDR2 SVGAGI. CDR3 nucleotides: TGTGCCAGCAGTTGGGGACTTCCCGGGGTCACAGATACGCAGTATTTT. Its translation is CASSWGLPGVTDTQYF.

The rearrangement joins TRBV5-1 to TRBJ2-7; 7 nucleotides align to TRBD1. The CDR3 contains 14 residues. From germline, CDR1 is SGHRS and CDR2 YFSETQ. The V and J ends lost 0 bases and 2 bases, in that order; junction bases with no gene match: 2. CDR3 in DNA: TGCGCCAGCAGCTTGGGGACAGGAACCTACGAGCAGTACTTC. This encodes CASSLGTGTYEQYF. The full variable domain, completed using reference TRBV5-1 and TRBJ2-7, is KAGVTQTPRYLIKTRGQQVTLSCSPISGHRSVSWYQQTPGQGLQFLFEYFSETQRNKGNFPGRFSGRQFSNSRSEMNVSTLELGDSALYLCASSLGTGTYEQYFGPGTRLTVT.